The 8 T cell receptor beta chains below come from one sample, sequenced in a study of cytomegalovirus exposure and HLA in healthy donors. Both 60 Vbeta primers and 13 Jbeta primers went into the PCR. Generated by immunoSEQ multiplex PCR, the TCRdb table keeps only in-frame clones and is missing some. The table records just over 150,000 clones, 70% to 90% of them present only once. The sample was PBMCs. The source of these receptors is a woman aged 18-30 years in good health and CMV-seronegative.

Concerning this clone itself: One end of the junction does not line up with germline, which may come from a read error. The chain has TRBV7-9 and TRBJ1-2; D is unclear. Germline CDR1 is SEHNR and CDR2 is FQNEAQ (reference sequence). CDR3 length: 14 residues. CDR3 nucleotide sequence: TGTTCCAGCAGCTTAGATACCCTAGTCCGGGGCTACACCTTC. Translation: CSSSLDTLVRGYTF.

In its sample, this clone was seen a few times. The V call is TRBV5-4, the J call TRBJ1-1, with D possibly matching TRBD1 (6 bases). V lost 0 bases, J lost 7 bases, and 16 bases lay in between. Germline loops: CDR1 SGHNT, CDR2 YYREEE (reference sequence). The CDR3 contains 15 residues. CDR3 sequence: CASSLGTSGDGEAFF. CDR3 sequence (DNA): TGTGCCAGCAGCTTGGGGACTTCAGGGGATGGTGAAGCTTTCTTT.

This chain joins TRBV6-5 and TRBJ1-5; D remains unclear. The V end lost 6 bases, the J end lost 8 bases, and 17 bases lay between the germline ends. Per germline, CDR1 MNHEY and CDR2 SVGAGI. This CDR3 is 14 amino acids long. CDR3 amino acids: CASSPATAREPQHF. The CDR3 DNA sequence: TGTGCCAGCAGCCCCGCGACCGCACGGGAGCCCCAGCATTTT.

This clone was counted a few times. The chain's CDR3 is CARSLTGASYEQYF. CDR3 sequence (DNA): TGTGCCAGAAGCTTGACAGGGGCCTCCTACGAGCAGTACTTC. The V and J genes are TRBV5-3 and TRBJ2-7; 7 bases fit TRBD1. Being an ORF, TRBV5-3 has a function that is uncertain. J gave up 0 bases and V 1 base, and 1 base lay outside the gene matches. This CDR3 has 14 amino acids.

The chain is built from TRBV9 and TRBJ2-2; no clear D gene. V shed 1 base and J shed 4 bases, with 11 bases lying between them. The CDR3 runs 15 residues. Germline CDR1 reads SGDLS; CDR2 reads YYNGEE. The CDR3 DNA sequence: TGTGCCAGCAGCGTAAATCCCTCGGGCACCGGGGAGCTGTTTTTT. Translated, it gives CASSVNPSGTGELFF.

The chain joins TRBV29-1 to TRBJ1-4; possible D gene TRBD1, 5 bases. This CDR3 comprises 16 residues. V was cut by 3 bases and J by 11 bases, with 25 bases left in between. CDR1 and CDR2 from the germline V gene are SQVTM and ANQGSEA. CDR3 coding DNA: TGCAGCGTTGAGGGATTCAAGGGGCAGGTCGGTGGGAAACTGTTTTTT. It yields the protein CSVEGFKGQVGGKLFF.

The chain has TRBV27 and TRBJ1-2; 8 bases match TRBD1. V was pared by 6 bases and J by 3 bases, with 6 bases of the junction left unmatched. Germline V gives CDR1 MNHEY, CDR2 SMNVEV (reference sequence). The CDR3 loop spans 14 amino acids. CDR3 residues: CASRDRAGHYGYTF. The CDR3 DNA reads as TGTGCCAGCAGGGACAGGGCGGGACACTATGGCTACACCTTC.

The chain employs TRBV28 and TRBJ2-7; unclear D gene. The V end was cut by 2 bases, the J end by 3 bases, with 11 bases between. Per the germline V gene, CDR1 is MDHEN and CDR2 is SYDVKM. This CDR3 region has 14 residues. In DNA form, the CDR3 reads TGTGCCAGCAGTTTACTGGCAGATGTCTACGAGCAGTACTTC. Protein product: CASSLLADVYEQYF.